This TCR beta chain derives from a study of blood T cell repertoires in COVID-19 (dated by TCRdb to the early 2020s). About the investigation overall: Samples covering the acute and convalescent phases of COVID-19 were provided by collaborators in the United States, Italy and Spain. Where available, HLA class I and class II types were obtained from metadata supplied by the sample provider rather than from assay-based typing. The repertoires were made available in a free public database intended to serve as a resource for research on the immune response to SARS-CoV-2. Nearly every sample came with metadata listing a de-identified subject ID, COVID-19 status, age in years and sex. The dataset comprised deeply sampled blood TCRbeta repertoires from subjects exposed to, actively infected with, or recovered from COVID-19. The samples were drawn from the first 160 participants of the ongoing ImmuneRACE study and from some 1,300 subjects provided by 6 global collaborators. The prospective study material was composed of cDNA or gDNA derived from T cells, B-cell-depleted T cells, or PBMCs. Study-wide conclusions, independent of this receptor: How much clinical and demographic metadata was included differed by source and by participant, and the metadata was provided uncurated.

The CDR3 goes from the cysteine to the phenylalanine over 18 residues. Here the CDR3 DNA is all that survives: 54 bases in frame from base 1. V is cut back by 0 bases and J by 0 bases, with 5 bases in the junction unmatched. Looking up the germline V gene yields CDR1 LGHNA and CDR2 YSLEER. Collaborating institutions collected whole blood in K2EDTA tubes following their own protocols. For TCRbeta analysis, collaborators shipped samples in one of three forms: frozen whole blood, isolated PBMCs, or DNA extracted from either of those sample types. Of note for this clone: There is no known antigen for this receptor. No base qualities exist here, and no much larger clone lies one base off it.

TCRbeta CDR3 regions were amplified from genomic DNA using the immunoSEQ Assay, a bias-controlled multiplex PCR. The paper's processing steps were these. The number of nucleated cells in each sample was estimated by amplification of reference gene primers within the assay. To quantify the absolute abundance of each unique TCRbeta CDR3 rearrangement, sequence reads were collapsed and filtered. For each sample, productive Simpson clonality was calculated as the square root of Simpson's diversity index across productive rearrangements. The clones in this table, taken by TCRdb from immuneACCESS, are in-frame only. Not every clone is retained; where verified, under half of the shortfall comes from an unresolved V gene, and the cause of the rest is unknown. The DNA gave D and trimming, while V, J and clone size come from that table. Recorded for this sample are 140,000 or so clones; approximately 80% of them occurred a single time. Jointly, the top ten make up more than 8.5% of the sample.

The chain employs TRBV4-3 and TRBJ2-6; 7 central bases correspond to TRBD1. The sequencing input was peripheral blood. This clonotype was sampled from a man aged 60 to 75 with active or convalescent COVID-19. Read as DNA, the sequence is TGCGCCAGCAGCCAAGAAGCGACAGGGACCTCTGGGGCCAACGTCCTGACTTTC. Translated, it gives CASSQEATGTSGANVLTF.